This is a list of T cell receptor beta chains from one sample in a study of OX40 agonist ivuxolimab in advanced cancers. Using immunoSEQ multiplex PCR, the repertoire was profiled, and TCRdb retains in-frame clones only, with some absent. Seen here are fewer than 90,000 clones, over 90% observed once, and the top ten hold roughly 6.4%. Sample: CD4+ or CD8+ T cells sorted from blood, taken in a trial of the OX40 agonist ivuxolimab. Source of these receptors: an adult with an advanced solid tumor such as melanoma, head and neck, liver or kidney cancer. Both conserved end residues are part of each CDR3. A D gene is named only where the DNA matches it firmly. Size values are once, few and many counts, or a class for expanded clones, and some rows have none.

14	TRBV5-1	TRBJ1-2	.	TRBD1	TGCGCCAGCAGCTCACGACAGGGGGACTATGGCTACACCTTC	CASSSRQGDYGYTF
11	TRBV9	TRBJ2-2	.	.	TGTGCCAGCAGCAACACCGGGGAGCTGTTTTTT	CASSNTGELFF
15	TRBV2	TRBJ2-1	.	TRBD2	TGTGCCAGCAAAGGTCTAGCGGGGGTCTACAATGAGCAGTTCTTC	CASKGLAGVYNEQFF
15	TRBV28	TRBJ1-1	.	TRBD1	TGTGCCAGCAGGGGAAACAGGGGCATGAACACTGAAGCTTTCTTT	CASRGNRGMNTEAFF
14	TRBV30	TRBJ1-2	.	.	TGTGCCTGGAGTGTGGGGCGAGGCGACTATGGCTACACCTTC	CAWSVGRGDYGYTF
15	TRBV13	TRBJ2-2	.	TRBD2	TGTGCCAGCAGCTTAGGACTAGCGGAGACCGGGGAGCTGTTTTTT	CASSLGLAETGELFF
15	TRBV4-3	TRBJ1-2	.	.	TGCGCCAGCAGCCAAGTAACGAAGGGGGGCTATGGCTACACCTTC	CASSQVTKGGYGYTF
15	TRBV6-5	TRBJ2-2	.	TRBD1	TGTGCCAGCAGTTACGAGGGGGCTAACACCGGGGAGCTGTTTTTT	CASSYEGANTGELFF
15	TRBV9	TRBJ2-5	.	.	TGTGCCAGCAGCGCCCTGACTCCCGGCCAAGAGACCCAGTACTTC	CASSALTPGQETQYF
16	TRBV7-2	TRBJ1-4	.	.	TGTGCCAGCAGCTTAGTGGGCCCAGGGGCCGGGGAAAAACTGTTTTTT	CASSLVGPGAGEKLFF
14	TRBV6-5	TRBJ1-2	.	TRBD1	TGTGCCAGCAGTAGCCCAGGGGGGGCCTATGGCTACACCTTC	CASSSPGGAYGYTF
13	TRBV4-1	TRBJ1-5	once	.	TGCGCCAGCAGCCAAGAAGATAATCAGCCCCAGCATTTT	CASSQEDNQPQHF
15	TRBV11-2	TRBJ1-5	.	.	TGTGCCAGCAGCTTAGGGGTGGGGGAGCTTCAGCCCCAGCATTTT	CASSLGVGELQPQHF
15	TRBV4-1	TRBJ2-2	.	TRBD1	TGCGCCAGCAGCTACCGAGATAACAGGGGTAGGGAGCTGTTTTTT	CASSYRDNRGRELFF
15	TRBV13	TRBJ1-3	.	.	TGTGCCAGCAGCCAGCGAAGCTATGCAGGAAACACCATATATTTT	CASSQRSYAGNTIYF
15	TRBV4-3	TRBJ1-1	.	TRBD1	TGCGCCAGCAGCCAACCAGGGACAGGGGTAACCCAAGCTTTCTTT	CASSQPGTGVTQAFF
15	TRBV2	TRBJ1-1	.	.	TGTGCCAGCAGTCCCACCGACGGGAGACGGACTGAAGCTTTCTTT	CASSPTDGRRTEAFF
14	TRBV4-3	TRBJ2-3	.	.	TGCGCCAGCAGCCCCTGGCGAGGGCTAGGTACGCAGTATTTT	CASSPWRGLGTQYF
12	TRBV6-1	TRBJ1-2	.	.	TGTGCCAGCATCAACACAAGGAGGGGCTACACCTTC	CASINTRRGYTF
14	TRBV6-1	TRBJ2-3	.	TRBD2	TGTGCCAGCAATCTAGCGGGAGGGACGGATACGCAGTATTTT	CASNLAGGTDTQYF